This paragraph reports one T cell receptor beta chain. These data are taken from a study of T-cell reconstitution after alpha-beta-depleted transplantation in children. Germline loops: CDR1 MNHNS, CDR2 SASEGT. The CDR3 is made up of 18 amino acids. The V and J ends lost 7 bases and 1 base, in that order; junction bases with no gene match: 12. The authors prepared the TCRbeta library with unique molecular identifiers. TCRdb passed the PCR reads through MiXCR, listing each CDR3 protein once. This repertoire shows about 540,000 distinct CDR3 sequences, around 17% found once; its top ten account for over 3%.

The TCR originated in a human donor who donated a stem cell graft to a child with acute lymphoblastic leukemia. The sequencing used PBMCs from the stem cell graft donor, collected from the stem cell graft. This chain links TRBV6-1 with TRBJ2-1; 11 bases match TRBD2. The CDR3 DNA follows: TGTGCCAGCAAAAAAGGGACTAGCGGATTCTCTTCCTACAATGAGCAGTTCTTC. It specifies CASKKGTSGFSSYNEQFF.